This passage covers 16 T cell receptor beta chains from one sample sequenced in a study of sequential checkpoint blockade in melanoma. Method: immunoSEQ multiplex PCR; TCRdb's copy keeps in-frame clones and lacks some. Here the sample spans 18,000 or so clones, about 69% being singletons. Treatment noted: randomized to nivolumab then ipilimumab (arm A) or the reverse (arm B). Here the sequenced sample was CD8+ T cells sorted from blood (inferred from file names), taken from a patient given nivolumab and ipilimumab in sequence. The receptors here all came from a human donor with melanoma.

This chain links TRBV30 with TRBJ2-1, with 10 bases matching TRBD2. Unmatched junction bases numbered 4, after V lost 4 bases and J lost 4 bases. This CDR3 has 14 amino acids. From germline, CDR1 is GTSNPN and CDR2 SVGIG (reference sequence). CDR3 DNA sequence: TGTGCCTGGAAAGGACTAGCGGAATACAATGAGCAGTTCTTC. It translates to CAWKGLAEYNEQFF. The variable domain in full, completed from reference TRBV30 and TRBJ2-1, reads SQTIHQWPATLVQPVGSPLSLECTVEGTSNPNLYWYRQAAGRGLQLLFYSVGIGQISSEVPQNLSASRPQDRQFILSSKKLLLSDSGFYLCAWKGLAEYNEQFFGPGTRLTVL.

V is TRBV4-3 and J is TRBJ2-7; D is ambiguous. Trimming removed 0 bases at V and 0 bases at J, with 12 bases between. Germline CDR1 reads LGHNA; CDR2 reads YSLEER. The CDR3 loop spans 16 amino acids. In DNA form, the CDR3 reads TGCGCCAGCAGCCAAGAGTGGCAGGTGAGCTCCTACGAGCAGTACTTC. Protein product: CASSQEWQVSSYEQYF.

This clone has only a few counts. A far larger clone is a single base away, which makes a read error likely. The chain uses TRBV9 and TRBJ1-1; tentatively, D is TRBD1 (6 bases). Trimming cost V 7 bases and J 4 bases, with 23 bases left between them. CDR1 SGDLS and CDR2 YYNGEE come from the germline V gene. CDR3 length: 16 residues. Written as DNA, the CDR3 is TGTGCCAGCGGCGCCCTTTATTCCGTACAGGGCACTGAAGCTTTCTTT. As protein: CASGALYSVQGTEAFF.

The rearrangement uses TRBV27 and TRBJ1-3, with 9 bases fitting TRBD1. The CDR3 sequence is 15 residues long. V shed 6 bases and J 4 bases; nucleotides not matched to a gene: 7. Per germline, CDR1 MNHEY and CDR2 SMNVEV (reference sequence). CDR3 DNA sequence: TGTGCCAGCAGCCCAACCGGACAGGGGGGAAACACCATATATTTT. Translated: CASSPTGQGGNTIYF.

Judged by abundance, this clone is medium-sized. The chain carries TRBV11-2 and TRBJ1-2; the D gene is possibly TRBD1 (5 bases). CDR1 SGHAT and CDR2 FQNNGV come from the germline V gene. The CDR3 spans 15 residues. Trimming took off 6 bases at V and 3 bases at J, with 17 bases between the two ends. The CDR3 DNA follows: TGTGCCAGCAGTCCTTCGACAGTCACTTACTATGGCTACACCTTC. Translation: CASSPSTVTYYGYTF.

This chain connects TRBV25-1 to TRBJ1-6, with no clear D. The V end was cut by 6 bases, the J end by 4 bases, with 10 bases between. Germline loops: CDR1 MGHDK, CDR2 SYGVNS. The CDR3 extends over 14 amino acids. The CDR3 here is CASRGGSYNSPLHF. In DNA, the CDR3 is TGTGCCAGCAGGGGAGGATCATATAATTCACCCCTCCACTTT.

This clone was seen just once. This chain uses TRBV30 with TRBJ2-7; the match to TRBD2 covers 9 bases. CDR3 length: 16 amino acids. Trimming took 0 bases from V and 4 from J; bases not matched to a gene: 10. Per the germline V gene, CDR1 is GTSNPN and CDR2 is SVGIG (reference sequence). CDR3 nucleotide sequence: TGTGCCTGGAGTGTACTGGGCGGGGGGGCATCGTACGAGCAGTACTTC. Translated, it gives CAWSVLGGGASYEQYF.

The chain is built from TRBV6-5 and TRBJ2-7, with D hard to call. With 3 bases removed from V and 3 bases from J, the gap between germline ends came to 9 bases. From germline, CDR1 is MNHEY and CDR2 SVGAGI. CDR3 length: 13 amino acids. CDR3 sequence reads: CASSYAVSYEQYF. DNA for the CDR3: TGTGCCAGCAGTTATGCAGTCAGCTACGAGCAGTACTTC.

The genes are TRBV7-9 and TRBJ1-4; 9 bases are a match to TRBD1. J lost 8 bases, V lost 5 bases, and 6 bases had no gene match. This CDR3 has 14 residues. The germline V gene encodes CDR1 SEHNR and CDR2 FQNEAQ (reference sequence). CDR3 loop: CASSQGQGDEKLFF. In nucleotides, the CDR3 is TGTGCCAGCAGCCAGGGACAGGGCGACGAAAAACTGTTTTTT. The entire variable domain, with the rest obtained from reference TRBV7-9 and TRBJ1-4, is as follows: DTGVSQNPRHKITKRGQNVTFRCDPISEHNRLYWYRQTLGQGPEFLTYFQNEAQLEKSRLLSDRFSAERPKGSFSTLEIQRTEQGDSAMYLCASSQGQGDEKLFFGSGTQLSVL.

The rearrangement links TRBV18 to TRBJ2-7; 12 nucleotides agree with TRBD2. The germline V gene encodes CDR1 KGHSH and CDR2 LQKENI. Unmatched junction bases numbered 4, after V lost 5 bases and J lost 2 bases. CDR3 length: 15 amino acids. The CDR3 region is CASSYLAGGPYEQYF. The CDR3 DNA sequence: TGTGCCAGCTCATATCTAGCGGGAGGGCCCTACGAGCAGTACTTC.

The chain is built from TRBV28 and TRBJ2-1; D possibly corresponds to TRBD1 (5 bases). The CDR3 runs 14 residues. Germline V gene lookup returns CDR1 MDHEN and CDR2 SYDVKM. V lost 9 bases to trimming and J lost 2 bases, with 14 bases between them. The CDR3 sequence: CASERGLAYNEQFF. The CDR3 nucleotides are TGTGCCAGTGAAAGGGGCTTAGCCTACAATGAGCAGTTCTTC. The variable domain in full, completed from reference TRBV28 and TRBJ2-1, reads DVKVTQSSRYLVKRTGEKVFLECVQDMDHENMFWYRQDPGLGLRLIYFSYDVKMKEKGDIPEGYSVSREKKERFSLILESASTNQTSMYLCASERGLAYNEQFFGPGTRLTVL.

This chain connects TRBV7-6 to TRBJ2-7; D possibly corresponds to TRBD1 (5 bases). Trimming shortened V by 5 bases and J by 7 bases, and 18 bases separated the two germline ends. Germline lookup yields CDR1 SGHVS and CDR2 FNYEAQ. The CDR3 totals 14 residues. DNA for the CDR3: TGTGCCAGCAGCCCATGGGGCTCCAAGCAAGAGCAGTACTTC. Protein sequence: CASSPWGSKQEQYF.

This clone occurred a few times. The gene calls are TRBV9 and TRBJ1-2, with TRBD1 matching over 9 bases. J gave up 5 bases and V 0 bases, and 5 bases lay outside the gene matches. This CDR3 comprises 15 residues. Germline loops: CDR1 SGDLS, CDR2 YYNGEE. CDR3 in DNA: TGTGCCAGCAGCGTAGACGGGACAGGGTATTATGGCTACACCTTC. It is translated as CASSVDGTGYYGYTF.

Only one count was recorded for this clone. This chain links TRBV7-9 with TRBJ1-1, with D uncertain. CDR1 and CDR2 from the germline V gene are SEHNR and FQNEAQ (reference sequence). V was clipped by 1 base and J by 6 bases, with 6 bases between them. CDR3 length equals 12 residues. CDR3 sequence reads: CASSLGEPEAFF. The CDR3, as DNA: TGTGCCAGCAGCTTAGGGGAGCCTGAAGCTTTCTTT.

V usage is TRBV2 and J usage is TRBJ1-4, with D perhaps TRBD1 (5 bases). V was shortened by 2 bases and J by 7 bases, with 14 bases between the two germline ends. This CDR3 contains 15 residues. Germline CDR1 is SNHLY and CDR2 is FYNNEI. CDR3 sequence (DNA): TGTGCCAGCAGTGAACCGCCCGCAGGGCCTGAAAAACTGTTTTTT. Its protein product is CASSEPPAGPEKLFF.

This clone was detected only once. This chain links TRBV2 with TRBJ2-7; TRBD1 is a possible D gene (6 bases). The ends were cut back, 4 bases at V and 6 bases at J, with 16 bases in the middle. Germline V gene sequence: CDR1 SNHLY, CDR2 FYNNEI. The CDR3 runs 14 residues. CDR3 protein: CASSVTGSGLEQYF. CDR3 coding DNA: TGTGCCAGCAGTGTCACAGGGTCCGGCCTCGAGCAGTACTTC.